This TCR beta chain came from a study of human T cells and chemical hapten exposure. Study-wide background: Minor pooled library volume differences mainly drove per-sample TCR yield variation. Whole-study findings and limits: Expanded TCR counts at PT1 were positively correlated with the patch test score.

This clonotype was detected only a few times. Its matching antigen is unknown. Stated time point: pre-sensitization, week 0. The treatment here: therapeutic diphenylcyclopropenone sensitization with weekly scalp DPC. The authors' total RNA extraction used unfractionated whole blood. The study used a library that attached unique molecular identifiers to individual cDNA molecules. TCRdb re-derived calls from the RACE reads in MiXCR, one entry per CDR3 protein. The sample carries 95,000 to 150,000 distinct CDR3 sequences, roughly 13% recorded once. Germline CDR1 DFQATT, CDR2 SNEGSKA (reference sequence). The CDR3 covers 14 residues. The V gene lost 6 bases and the J gene lost 0 bases, with 11 bases spanning the gap.

The gene calls are TRBV20-1 and TRBJ2-2; weak D call: TRBD2 (5 bases). The sequences come from whole blood, collected in connection with sensitization to the hapten diphenylcyclopropenone (DPC). The TCR comes from a woman between 18 and 30 years old with alopecia areata. Some clones in this sample may be carry-over from other donors' samples. CDR3 bases: TGCAGTGCCTGGACTCCAGCGAACACCGGGGAGCTGTTTTTT. Translating it yields CSAWTPANTGELFF.